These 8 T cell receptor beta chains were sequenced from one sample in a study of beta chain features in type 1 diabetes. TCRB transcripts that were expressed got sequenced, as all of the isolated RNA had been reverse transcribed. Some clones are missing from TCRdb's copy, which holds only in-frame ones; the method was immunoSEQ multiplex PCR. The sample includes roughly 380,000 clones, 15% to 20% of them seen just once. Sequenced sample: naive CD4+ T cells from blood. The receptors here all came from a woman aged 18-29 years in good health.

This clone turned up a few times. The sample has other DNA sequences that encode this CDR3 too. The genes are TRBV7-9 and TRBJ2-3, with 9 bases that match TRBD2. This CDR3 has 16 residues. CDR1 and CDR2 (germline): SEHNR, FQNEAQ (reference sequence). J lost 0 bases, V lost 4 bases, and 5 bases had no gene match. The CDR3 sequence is CASSSPSGASTDTQYF. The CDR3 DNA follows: TGTGCCAGCAGCTCCCCTAGCGGGGCTAGCACAGATACGCAGTATTTT. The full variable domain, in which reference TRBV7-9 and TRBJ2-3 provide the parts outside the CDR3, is DTGVSQNPRHKITKRGQNVTFRCDPISEHNRLYWYRQTLGQGPEFLTYFQNEAQLEKSRLLSDRFSAERPKGSFSTLEIQRTEQGDSAMYLCASSSPSGASTDTQYFGPGTRLTVL.

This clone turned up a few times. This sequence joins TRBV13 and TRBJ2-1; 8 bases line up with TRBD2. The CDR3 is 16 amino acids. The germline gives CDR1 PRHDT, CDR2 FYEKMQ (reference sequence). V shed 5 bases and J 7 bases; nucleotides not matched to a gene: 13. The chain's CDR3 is CASSPTEAGDENEQFF. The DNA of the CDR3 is TGTGCCAGCAGCCCGACAGAAGCGGGAGACGAGAATGAGCAGTTCTTC.

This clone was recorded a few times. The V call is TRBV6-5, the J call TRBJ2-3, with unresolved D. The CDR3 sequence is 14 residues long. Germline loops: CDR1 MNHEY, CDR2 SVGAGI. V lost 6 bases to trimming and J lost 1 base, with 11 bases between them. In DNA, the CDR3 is TGTGCCAGCAGCAAAGACTGGGGCACAGATACGCAGTATTTT. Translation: CASSKDWGTDTQYF.

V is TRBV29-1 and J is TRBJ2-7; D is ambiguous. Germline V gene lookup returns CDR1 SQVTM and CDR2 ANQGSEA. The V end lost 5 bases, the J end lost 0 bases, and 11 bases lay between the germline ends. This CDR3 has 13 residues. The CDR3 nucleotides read TGCAGCGTTAAGGCCGACACCTCCTACGAGCAGTACTTC. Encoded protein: CSVKADTSYEQYF.

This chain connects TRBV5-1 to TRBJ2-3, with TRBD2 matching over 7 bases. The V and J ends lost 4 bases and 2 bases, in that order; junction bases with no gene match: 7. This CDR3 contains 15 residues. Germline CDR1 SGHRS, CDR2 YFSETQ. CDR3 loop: CASSGGLGDTDTQYF. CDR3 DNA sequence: TGCGCCAGCAGCGGCGGACTAGGGGACACAGATACGCAGTATTTT.

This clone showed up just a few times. CDR3 sequence (DNA): TGTGCCAGCAGCCCGGGCGGGCATTCCTACGAGCAGTACTTC. Protein sequence: CASSPGGHSYEQYF. This chain uses TRBV11-2 with TRBJ2-7; D might be TRBD2 (5 bases). V shed 5 bases and J shed 1 base, with 12 bases lying between them. The CDR3 extends over 14 amino acids. Per germline, CDR1 SGHAT and CDR2 FQNNGV.

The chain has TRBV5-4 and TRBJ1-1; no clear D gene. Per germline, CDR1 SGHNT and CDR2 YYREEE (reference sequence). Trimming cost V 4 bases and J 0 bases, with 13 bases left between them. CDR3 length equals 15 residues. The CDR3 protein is CASSLDYTVNTEAFF. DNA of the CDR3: TGTGCCAGCAGCCTCGATTATACAGTGAACACTGAAGCTTTCTTT.

CDR3 DNA sequence: TGCGCCAGCAGCACTACAGGGACCGAGCAGTACTTC. Amino acids: CASSTTGTEQYF. The V call is TRBV5-1, the J call TRBJ2-7, with a tentative D call TRBD1 (6 bases). V gave up 4 bases and J gave up 6 bases, with 11 bases separating them. The CDR3 is 12 amino acids. Germline CDR1 is SGHRS and CDR2 is YFSETQ. Filled out from reference TRBV5-1 and TRBJ2-7, the complete variable domain reads KAGVTQTPRYLIKTRGQQVTLSCSPISGHRSVSWYQQTPGQGLQFLFEYFSETQRNKGNFPGRFSGRQFSNSRSEMNVSTLELGDSALYLCASSTTGTEQYFGPGTRLTVT.